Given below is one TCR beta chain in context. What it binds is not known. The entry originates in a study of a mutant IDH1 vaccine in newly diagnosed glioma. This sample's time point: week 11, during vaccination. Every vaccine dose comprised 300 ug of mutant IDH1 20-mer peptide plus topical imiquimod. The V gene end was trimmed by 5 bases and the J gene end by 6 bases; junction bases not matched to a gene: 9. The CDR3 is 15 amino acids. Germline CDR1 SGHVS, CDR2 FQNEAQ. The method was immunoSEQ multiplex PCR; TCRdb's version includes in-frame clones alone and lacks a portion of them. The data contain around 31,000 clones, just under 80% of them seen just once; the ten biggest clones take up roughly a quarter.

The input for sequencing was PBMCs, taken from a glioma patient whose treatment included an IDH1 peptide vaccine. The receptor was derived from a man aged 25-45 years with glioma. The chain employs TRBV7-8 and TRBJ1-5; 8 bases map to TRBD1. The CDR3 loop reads CASSLDRGIGQPQHF. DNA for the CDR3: TGTGCCAGCAGCCTAGACAGGGGTATAGGTCAGCCCCAGCATTTT. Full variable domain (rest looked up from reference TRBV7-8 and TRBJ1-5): GAGVSQSPRYKVAKRGQDVALRCDPISGHVSLFWYQQALGQGPEFLTYFQNEAQLDKSGLPSDRFFAERPEGSVSTLKIQRTQQEDSAVYLCASSLDRGIGQPQHFGDGTRLSIL.